Only one count was recorded for the clone carrying this T cell receptor (beta chain). Its target is unknown. A CD45RA+ naive subset and a CD45RA-negative memory subset were split from CD4+ cells. The data stem from a study of shared clonotypes between healthy human individuals. General study results and limits: Relative to their counterparts shared across all four donors, non-shared clonotypes exhibited diminished generation probabilities. Blood was the only sampled material, and tissue repertoires likely differ.

Losses at the gene ends were 6 bases for V and 5 bases for J; bases not matched to a gene: 9. This CDR3 has 15 amino acids. Looked up from germline, CDR1 is SGHTA and CDR2 is FQGNSA. Researchers divided each subset's genomic DNA evenly across several immunoSEQ plates. Clones were sequenced by immunoSEQ multiplex PCR, and TCRdb holds only the in-frame ones, with some missing. The sample includes a few hundred thousand clones, around 67% of them seen just once. The sequencing input was memory CD4+ T cells sorted from blood. The subset denotes: CD45RA-negative fraction. The chain carries TRBV7-2 and TRBJ2-1; TRBD2 agrees at 8 bases. The sequence was collected from a man younger than 45 in good health. The CDR3 loop reads CASRLEAGEHNEQFF. In DNA form, the CDR3 reads TGTGCCAGCAGGTTGGAAGCGGGAGAACACAATGAGCAGTTCTTC. The entire variable domain, with the rest obtained from reference TRBV7-2 and TRBJ2-1, is as follows: GAGVSQSPSNKVTEKGKDVELRCDPISGHTALYWYRQSLGQGLEFLIYFQGNSAPDKSGLPSDRFSAERTGGSVSTLTIQRTQQEDSAVYLCASRLEAGEHNEQFFGPGTRLTVL.